A single sample is the source of the 3 T cell receptor beta chains below, sequenced in a study of cytotoxic CD8 clonotypes in ibrutinib-treated CLL (dated by TCRdb to the early 2020s). This sample's time point label indicates: about eleven months on ibrutinib. Libraries came from the immunoSEQ multiplex PCR assay. Not all clones reach the TCRdb copy of this immuneACCESS table, which keeps in-frame sequences only. Checked studies attribute under half of the gap to unresolved V genes and leave the rest unexplained. The sample includes around 97,000 clones, with almost 80% observed a single time. About 32% of the sample is in the top ten clones. This material consisted of PBMCs, taken after 12 months of ibrutinib treatment. The receptors were sampled from a human donor with chronic lymphocytic leukemia.

The chain is built from TRBV2 and TRBJ2-7; TRBD2 matches 11 bases. The CDR3 runs 14 residues. Per the germline V gene, CDR1 is SNHLY and CDR2 is FYNNEI. V dropped 6 bases and J dropped 3; count of bases not matched to a gene: 4. The CDR3 protein is CASSKTSGVYEQYF. The CDR3 DNA sequence: TGTGCCAGCAGCAAGACTAGCGGGGTCTACGAGCAGTACTTC.

The chain employs TRBV7-8 and TRBJ2-7, with D possibly TRBD1 on 6 matching bases. The CDR3 is 14 residues long. Germline V gene lookup returns CDR1 SGHVS and CDR2 FQNEAQ. V lost 5 bases and J lost 1, with 12 bases in between. The CDR3 here is CASSPRDNSYEQYF. In nucleotides, the CDR3 is TGTGCCAGCAGCCCACGGGACAATTCCTACGAGCAGTACTTC.

The table lists this clone with a few counts. The chain's CDR3 is CASSQDRGHVAFF. The CDR3 bases are TGTGCCAGCAGCCAGGACAGGGGGCACGTAGCTTTCTTT. V usage is TRBV7-9 and J usage is TRBJ1-1; TRBD1 agrees at 11 bases. Germline CDR1 and CDR2: SEHNR and FQNEAQ (reference sequence). V dropped 5 bases and J dropped 10; count of bases not matched to a gene: 6. This CDR3 has 13 amino acids.